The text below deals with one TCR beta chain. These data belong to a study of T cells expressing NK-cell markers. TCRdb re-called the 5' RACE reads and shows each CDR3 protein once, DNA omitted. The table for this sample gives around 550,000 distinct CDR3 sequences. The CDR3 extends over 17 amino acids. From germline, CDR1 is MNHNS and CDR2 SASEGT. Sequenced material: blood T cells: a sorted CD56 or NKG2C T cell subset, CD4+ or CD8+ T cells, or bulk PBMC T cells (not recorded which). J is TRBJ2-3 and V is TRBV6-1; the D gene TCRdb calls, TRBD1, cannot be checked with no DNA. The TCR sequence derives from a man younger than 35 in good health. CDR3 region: CASSERSGARNTDTQYF.